The TCR beta chain described here comes from a study of blood T cell repertoires in COVID-19. Turning to the study itself: PBMCs, B-cell-depleted T cells, or T cells were the source of the cDNA or gDNA that made up the material.

This clone was counted only a few times. The CDR3 length is 16 residues. The ends lost 2 bases at V and 5 bases at J; junction bases unmatched: 9. Germline assignment: CDR1 SEHNR and CDR2 FQNEAQ (reference sequence). Original processing methods: Reference gene primer amplification yielded estimated nucleated cell counts. Profiling relied on immunoSEQ multiplex PCR, and the TCRdb table lists in-frame clones only, not all of them. V, J and clone size are taken as reported in that table, and D and trimming were inferred from the DNA itself. Among about 180,000 clones listed, 65% to 90% were seen once. The source of this sequence is a human donor in a cohort sampled during active COVID-19. Sequenced: peripheral blood. The chain employs TRBV7-9 and TRBJ2-7; 10 bases map to TRBD2. The CDR3: CASSLRSSGSWDEQYF. The CDR3 coding sequence is TGTGCCAGCAGCTTACGGTCTAGCGGGAGTTGGGACGAGCAGTACTTC.